Below, 25 T cell receptor beta chains from the same sample are listed, as sequenced in a study of blood T cell repertoires in COVID-19. TCRdb's copy holds only in-frame clones and misses some; the assay was immunoSEQ multiplex PCR. The table records around 150,000 clones, 85% to 90% of them present only once. Sequences were obtained from PBMCs or T cells enriched from blood (not recorded which). Every receptor here comes from a woman in her fifties or sixties who had recovered from COVID-19.

This chain connects TRBV7-2 to TRBJ2-7; tentatively, D is TRBD2 (5 bases). This CDR3 is 14 amino acids long. The V gene lost 5 bases and the J gene lost 4 bases, with 15 bases spanning the gap. The germline CDR1 and CDR2 sequences are SGHTA and FQGNSA. Here the CDR3 DNA reads TGTGCCAGCAGCCTTGAACTAGTTTCGTACGAGCAGTACTTC. It codes for CASSLELVSYEQYF.

This chain uses TRBV5-4 with TRBJ1-2; unclear D gene. From germline, CDR1 is SGHNT and CDR2 YYREEE (reference sequence). This CDR3 has 14 amino acids. V was trimmed by 4 bases and J by 4 bases, leaving 14 bases between them. The CDR3, as DNA: TGTGCCAGCAGCGTAGGTGGCGGTGGCTATGGCTACACCTTC. It codes for CASSVGGGGYGYTF.

This chain joins TRBV7-3 and TRBJ1-1; the D is unclear. Germline CDR1 and CDR2: SGHTA and FQGTGA. This CDR3 has 14 amino acids. V lost 5 bases and J lost 1, with 11 bases in between. The CDR3: CASSPGSGNTEAFF. The CDR3 coding sequence is TGTGCCAGCAGCCCCGGGAGCGGGAACACTGAAGCTTTCTTT.

The chain links TRBV9 to TRBJ2-2; D is undetermined. CDR3 size: 16 residues. The V gene lost 4 bases and the J gene lost 4 bases, with 17 bases spanning the gap. CDR1 is SGDLS and CDR2 is YYNGEE in the germline V gene. The CDR3 nucleotides are TGTGCCAGCAGCCCGACGGGTTTTGCGATCACCGGGGAGCTGTTTTTT. This sequence encodes CASSPTGFAITGELFF.

The J gene is TRBJ1-3, the V gene TRBV13; 7 bases fit TRBD1. The CDR3 sequence is 15 residues long. The trim removed 3 bases at V and 0 bases at J, leaving 2 bases unmatched. From germline, CDR1 is PRHDT and CDR2 FYEKMQ (reference sequence). The chain's CDR3 is CASSFDRASGNTIYF. Written as DNA, the CDR3 is TGTGCCAGCAGCTTCGACAGGGCCTCTGGAAACACCATATATTTT.

The chain employs TRBV9 and TRBJ1-6; D might be TRBD1 (6 bases). This CDR3 contains 17 residues. Trimming cost V 0 bases and J 7 bases, with 17 bases left between them. The germline V gene has CDR1 SGDLS and CDR2 YYNGEE. The CDR3 here is CASSVAGGAAKNSPLHF. The DNA for the CDR3 is TGTGCCAGCAGCGTAGCTGGGGGGGCCGCCAAAAATTCACCCCTCCACTTT. The full variable domain, with the rest looked up from reference TRBV9 and TRBJ1-6, is DSGVTQTPKHLITATGQRVTLRCSPRSGDLSVYWYQQSLDQGLQFLIQYYNGEERAKGNILERFSAQQFPDLHSELNLSSLELGDSALYFCASSVAGGAAKNSPLHFGNGTRLTVT.

The rearrangement uses TRBV5-1 and TRBJ1-1, with D tentatively TRBD1 (6 bases). V shed 0 bases and J shed 0 bases, with 9 bases lying between them. The germline gives CDR1 SGHRS, CDR2 YFSETQ. This CDR3 comprises 15 residues. CDR3 in DNA: TGCGCCAGCAGCTTGGAAGACAGGATGAACACTGAAGCTTTCTTT. This encodes CASSLEDRMNTEAFF. The entire variable domain, with the rest obtained from reference TRBV5-1 and TRBJ1-1, is as follows: KAGVTQTPRYLIKTRGQQVTLSCSPISGHRSVSWYQQTPGQGLQFLFEYFSETQRNKGNFPGRFSGRQFSNSRSEMNVSTLELGDSALYLCASSLEDRMNTEAFFGQGTRLTVV.

The V and J genes are TRBV7-9 and TRBJ2-3; no clear D gene. V was clipped by 5 bases and J by 2 bases, with 17 bases between them. Per the germline V gene, CDR1 is SEHNR and CDR2 is FQNEAQ (reference sequence). The CDR3 runs 16 residues. The CDR3 sequence is CASSPVSATDTDTQYF. The CDR3 bases are TGTGCCAGCAGCCCAGTTTCGGCAACAGACACAGATACGCAGTATTTT.

The chain employs TRBV12-3 or TRBV12-4 and TRBJ2-7; TRBD2 agrees at 8 bases. The CDR3 consists of 13 residues. J gave up 3 bases and V 8 bases, and 6 bases lay outside the gene matches. The CDR3 DNA reads TGTGCCAGCGGGCCGGGACTAGTCTACGAGCAGTACTTC. This translates into CASGPGLVYEQYF.

In DNA form, the CDR3 reads TGTGCCAGCAGTTACTCGCTAGCGGGGGGGATCTACGAGCAGTACTTC. It translates to CASSYSLAGGIYEQYF. The chain has TRBV6-2 or TRBV6-3 and TRBJ2-7; 12 positions agree with TRBD2. CDR1 and CDR2 from the germline V gene are MNHEY and SVGEGT. Trimming cost V 0 bases and J 3 bases; bases outside gene matches: 3. The CDR3 is made up of 16 amino acids.

The gene calls are TRBV9 and TRBJ2-1; 7 bases match TRBD2. V lost 3 bases and J lost 4; bases outside the gene matches: 4. This CDR3 region has 14 residues. Germline-derived CDR1 and CDR2 are SGDLS and YYNGEE. The CDR3 DNA sequence: TGTGCCAGCAGCGGGAGACTAGCTTACAATGAGCAGTTCTTC. Translated: CASSGRLAYNEQFF. The full variable domain, with the rest looked up from reference TRBV9 and TRBJ2-1, is DSGVTQTPKHLITATGQRVTLRCSPRSGDLSVYWYQQSLDQGLQFLIQYYNGEERAKGNILERFSAQQFPDLHSELNLSSLELGDSALYFCASSGRLAYNEQFFGPGTRLTVL.

J is TRBJ2-2 and V is TRBV7-2, with TRBD2 identical over 7 bases. The CDR3 sequence is 16 residues long. Looked up from germline, CDR1 is SGHTA and CDR2 is FQGNSA. V shed 1 base, J shed 2 bases, and the junction held 4 bases outside the gene matches. The CDR3 DNA is TGTGCCAGCAGCTTAGGAGGCGGGGGTAACACCGGGGAGCTGTTTTTT. It is translated as CASSLGGGGNTGELFF.

J is TRBJ2-3 and V is TRBV29-1, with TRBD2 matching over 8 bases. With V trimmed by 2 bases and J by 7 bases, 8 bases remained unmatched. The CDR3 runs to 14 residues. In germline, CDR1 is SQVTM, CDR2 ANQGSEA. CDR3 protein: CSVEKTSGGNTQYF. The CDR3 bases are TGCAGCGTTGAAAAAACTAGCGGCGGCAATACGCAGTATTTT.

The V and J genes are TRBV13 and TRBJ1-6, with 7 bases identical to TRBD1. The CDR3 length is 18 residues. J gave up 0 bases and V 4 bases, and 9 bases lay outside the gene matches. CDR1 is PRHDT, CDR2 FYEKMQ, per germline (reference sequence). For the CDR3, the DNA is TGTGCCAGCAGCTCCGGGACAGCCCGGAGCTCCTATAATTCACCCCTCCACTTT. Translated: CASSSGTARSSYNSPLHF.

This clone was seen just once. Sequence at one end of the junction differs from germline and may be a read error. The chain employs TRBV5-1 and TRBJ1-1; 11 bases map to TRBD1. The CDR3 extends over 16 amino acids. Germline loops: CDR1 SGHRS, CDR2 YFSETQ. The DNA for the CDR3 is TGCGCCAGCAGGTTGGGGACAGGGGGAACGAACACTGAAGCTTTCTTT. Translation gives CASRLGTGGTNTEAFF.

The chain couples TRBV28 to TRBJ1-6; D is unclear. Per the germline V gene, CDR1 is MDHEN and CDR2 is SYDVKM. Deletions cut 4 bases from V and 6 bases from J, with 7 bases between. The CDR3 totals 13 residues. The CDR3 sequence is CASSWHINSPLHF. The CDR3 DNA follows: TGTGCCAGCAGTTGGCATATTAATTCACCCCTCCACTTT.

V and J are TRBV9 and TRBJ2-7, with D possibly matching TRBD2 (5 bases). Trimming stripped 0 bases from V and 3 bases from J, with 13 bases between. Germline V gives CDR1 SGDLS, CDR2 YYNGEE. There are 15 residues in the CDR3. The DNA for the CDR3 is TGTGCCAGCAGCGTAGGGGTCCTAGGGAGCTACGAGCAGTACTTC. Translated: CASSVGVLGSYEQYF.

Only one count was recorded for this clone. The rearrangement joins TRBV18 to TRBJ1-1, with TRBD1 matching 7 bases. The CDR3 is 16 residues long. Unmatched junction bases numbered 9, after V lost 5 bases and J lost 0 bases. Germline-derived CDR1 and CDR2 are KGHSH and LQKENI. The CDR3 region is CASSTLDTGVNTEAFF. The CDR3 coding sequence is TGTGCCAGCTCAACCCTCGACACAGGGGTGAACACTGAAGCTTTCTTT.

The V gene is TRBV6-5, the J gene TRBJ2-3, with 9 bases aligning to TRBD1. Unmatched junction bases numbered 10, after V lost 5 bases and J lost 13 bases. The germline gives CDR1 MNHEY, CDR2 SVGAGI. This CDR3 is 13 amino acids long. The CDR3 sequence: CASSIQTGGKKYF. The CDR3 DNA follows: TGTGCCAGCAGTATACAGACAGGGGGGAAGAAGTATTTT.

J is TRBJ2-5 and V is TRBV6-2 or TRBV6-3; D is unresolved. The CDR3 is 13 amino acids. Germline-derived CDR1 and CDR2 are MNHEY and SVGEGT. The V end was cut by 5 bases, the J end by 1 base, with 8 bases between. The CDR3 loop reads CASSLGTQETQYF. CDR3 coding DNA: TGTGCCAGCAGTCTAGGAACCCAAGAGACCCAGTACTTC.

This clone was found many times. This chain links TRBV7-2 with TRBJ1-1, with unresolved D. Germline CDR1 reads SGHTA; CDR2 reads FQGNSA. The CDR3 loop spans 13 amino acids. Trimming stripped 1 base from V and 11 bases from J, with 14 bases between. CDR3 in amino acids: CASSLGGIQWAFF. The CDR3, as DNA: TGTGCCAGCAGCTTAGGAGGGATCCAATGGGCTTTCTTT.

V usage is TRBV19 and J usage is TRBJ1-2; D is possibly TRBD1 (5 bases). The germline V and J ends were trimmed by 5 bases and 8 bases, with 24 bases remaining between them. The CDR3 loop spans 16 amino acids. Germline lookup yields CDR1 LNHDA and CDR2 SQIVND (reference sequence). The DNA of the CDR3 is TGTGCCAGTAGTCCCCAGCACGTCGGGGGGAAGGAGGGCTACACCTTC. As protein: CASSPQHVGGKEGYTF.

The chain uses TRBV28 and TRBJ1-2; D is perhaps TRBD1 (6 bases). Trimming took 4 bases from V and 3 from J, leaving 15 bases between them. The CDR3 contains 15 residues. The germline CDR1 and CDR2 sequences are MDHEN and SYDVKM. CDR3 bases: TGTGCCAGCAGTTCCCCCGGGGGGCACGACTATGGCTACACCTTC. Its protein product is CASSSPGGHDYGYTF.

This rearrangement joins TRBV5-1 to TRBJ1-4, with 8 bases that match TRBD1. Germline values: CDR1 SGHRS, CDR2 YFSETQ. The junction had 7 bases not matched to a gene; V was cut back by 4 bases and J by 8 bases. The CDR3 runs 14 residues. The CDR3 bases are TGCGCCAGCAGCAGAGACAGGGGTGGAGAAAAACTGTTTTTT. Translated, it gives CASSRDRGGEKLFF.

The rearrangement joins TRBV19 to TRBJ2-1, with D maybe TRBD2 (6 bases). Germline lookup yields CDR1 LNHDA and CDR2 SQIVND (reference sequence). The CDR3 has 12 residues. V was clipped by 3 bases and J by 9 bases, with 9 bases between them. CDR3 amino acids: CASSMGLGEQFF. For the CDR3, the DNA is TGTGCCAGTAGTATGGGACTGGGTGAGCAGTTCTTC.